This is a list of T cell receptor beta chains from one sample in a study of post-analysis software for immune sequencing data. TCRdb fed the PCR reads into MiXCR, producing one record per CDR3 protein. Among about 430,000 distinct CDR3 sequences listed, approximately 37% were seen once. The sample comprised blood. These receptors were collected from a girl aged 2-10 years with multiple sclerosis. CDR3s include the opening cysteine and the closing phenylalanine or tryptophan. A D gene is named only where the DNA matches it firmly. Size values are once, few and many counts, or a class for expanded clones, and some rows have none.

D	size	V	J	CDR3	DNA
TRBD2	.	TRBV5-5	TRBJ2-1	CASSFVLAGQSSYNEQFF	TGTGCCAGCAGCTTTGTACTAGCGGGACAGAGCTCCTACAATGAGCAGTTCTTC
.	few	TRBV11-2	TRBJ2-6	CASSRMVFSRGSKRGPGANVLTF	TGTGCCAGCAGCCGGATGGTATTTTCCCGTGGTTCGAAGAGGGGACCTGGGGCCAACGTCCTGACTTTC
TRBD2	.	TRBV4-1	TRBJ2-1	CASSPGLAAYGQFF	TGCGCCAGCAGCCCGGGACTAGCGGCCTATGGGCAGTTCTTC
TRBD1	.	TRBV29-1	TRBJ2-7	CSVALRQGASNEQYF	TGCAGCGTTGCTCTTCGACAGGGGGCGTCTAACGAGCAGTACTTC
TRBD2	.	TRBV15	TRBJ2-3	CATSGLARRTDTQYF	TGTGCCACCAGCGGACTAGCCCGTCGCACAGATACGCAGTATTTT
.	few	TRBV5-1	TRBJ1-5	CASSLGQAGQPQHF	TGCGCCAGCAGCTTGGGGCAGGCGGGTCAGCCCCAGCATTTT
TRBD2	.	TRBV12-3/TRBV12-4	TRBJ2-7	CASSLLLAGGYEQYF	TGTGCCAGCAGTTTACTCCTAGCGGGGGGCTACGAGCAGTACTTC
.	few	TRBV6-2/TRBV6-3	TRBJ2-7	CASSETPSYEQYF	TGTGCCAGCAGCGAAACGCCTTCCTACGAGCAGTACTTC
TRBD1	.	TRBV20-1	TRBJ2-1	CSAKRQGVGEQFF	TGCAGTGCTAAACGACAGGGAGTGGGTGAGCAGTTCTTC
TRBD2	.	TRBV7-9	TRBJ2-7	CASSLSGIAGEQYF	TGTGCCAGCAGCCTATCCGGGATAGCGGGCGAGCAGTACTTC
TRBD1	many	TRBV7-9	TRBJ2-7	CASSLPGGVEQYF	TGTGCCAGCAGCTTACCAGGGGGCGTCGAGCAGTACTTC
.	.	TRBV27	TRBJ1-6	CASTFRVGGGNYNSPLHF	TGTGCCAGCACATTTAGAGTTGGGGGGGGGAACTATAATTCACCCCTCCACTTT
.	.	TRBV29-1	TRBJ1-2	CSVEDPAGFIYGYTF	TGCAGCGTTGAAGACCCGGCAGGGTTCATCTATGGCTACACCTTC
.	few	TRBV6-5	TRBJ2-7	CASSYSRGPTAQEQYF	TGTGCCAGCAGTTACTCGAGAGGGCCAACGGCCCAAGAGCAGTACTTC
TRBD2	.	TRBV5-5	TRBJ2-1	CASSLGTSGSDEQFF	TGTGCCAGCAGCCTCGGGACTAGCGGGAGCGATGAGCAGTTCTTC
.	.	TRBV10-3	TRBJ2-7	CAISDGSSYEQYF	TGTGCCATCAGTGATGGGAGCTCCTACGAGCAGTACTTC
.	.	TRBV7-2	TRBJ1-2	CASSFDNYGYTF	TGTGCCAGCAGCTTTGATAACTATGGCTACACCTTC
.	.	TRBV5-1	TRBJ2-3	CASSPGGPLSDTQYF	TGCGCCAGCAGTCCGGGGGGCCCGCTATCAGATACGCAGTATTTT
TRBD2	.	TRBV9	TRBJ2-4	CASSVARLAGGKAKNIQYF	TGTGCCAGCAGCGTAGCCCGCCTAGCGGGGGGGAAAGCCAAAAACATTCAGTACTTC
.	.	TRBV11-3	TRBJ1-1	CASSLGPGTNTEAFF	TGTGCCAGCAGCTTAGGTCCGGGTACGAACACTGAAGCTTTCTTT
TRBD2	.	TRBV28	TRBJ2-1	CASSKWTSLDEQFF	TGTGCCAGCAGTAAGTGGACTAGCCTCGATGAGCAGTTCTTC
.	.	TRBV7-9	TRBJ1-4	CASSPRGPTNEKLFF	TGTGCCAGCAGCCCTCGGGGGCCAACTAATGAAAAACTGTTTTTT
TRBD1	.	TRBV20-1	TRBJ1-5	CSARDVTGGQPQHF	TGCAGTGCTAGAGATGTAACAGGGGGTCAGCCCCAGCATTTT
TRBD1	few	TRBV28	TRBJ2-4	CASSSLSRPDRGRTKNIQYF	TGTGCCAGCAGTTCCCTTAGCCGCCCCGACAGGGGTCGGACCAAAAACATTCAGTACTTC
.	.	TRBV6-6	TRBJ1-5	CASSSGTYNQPQHF	TGTGCCAGCAGCTCCGGGACCTACAATCAGCCCCAGCATTTT
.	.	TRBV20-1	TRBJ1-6	CSARDSRDTNSPLHF	TGCAGTGCTAGAGATTCCCGGGACACAAATTCACCCCTCCACTTT
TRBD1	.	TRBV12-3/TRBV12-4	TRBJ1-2	CASSTDRGNCGYTF	TGTGCCAGCAGTACGGACAGGGGGAACTGTGGCTACACCTTC
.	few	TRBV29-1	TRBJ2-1	CSVEPSGNEQFF	TGCAGCGTTGAGCCTTCTGGGAATGAGCAGTTCTTC
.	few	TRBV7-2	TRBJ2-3	CASSLGSERTDTQYF	TGTGCCAGCAGCTTAGGTTCCGAGCGCACAGATACGCAGTATTTT
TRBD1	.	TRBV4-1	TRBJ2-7	CASSQPPGQGREQYF	TGCGCCAGCAGCCAACCCCCGGGACAGGGCCGCGAGCAGTACTTC
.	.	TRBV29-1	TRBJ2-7	CSVARERGYEQYF	TGCAGCGTTGCACGGGAGAGGGGTTACGAGCAGTACTTC
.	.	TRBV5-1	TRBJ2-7	CASSLEPGSYEQYF	TGCGCCAGCAGCTTGGAGCCGGGTTCCTACGAGCAGTACTTC
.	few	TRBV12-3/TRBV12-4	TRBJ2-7	CASALLSEQYF	TGTGCCAGCGCGCTTCTAAGCGAGCAGTACTTC
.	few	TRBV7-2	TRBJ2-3	CASSFAGTLLDTQYF	TGTGCCAGCAGCTTCGCCGGGACTCTCCTCGATACGCAGTATTTT
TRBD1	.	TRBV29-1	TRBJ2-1	CSGYGQGTQLSQFF	TGCAGCGGCTATGGACAGGGAACGCAACTTTCCCAGTTCTTC
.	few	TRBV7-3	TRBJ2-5	CASSLILGETQYF	TGTGCCAGCAGCTTAATTTTAGGAGAGACCCAGTACTTC
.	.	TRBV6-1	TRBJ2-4	CASSEALAKNIQYF	TGTGCCAGCAGTGAAGCTTTAGCCAAAAACATTCAGTACTTC
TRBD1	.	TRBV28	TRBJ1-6	CATNGQGLYNSPLHF	TGTGCCACCAACGGACAGGGCCTCTATAATTCACCCCTCCACTTT
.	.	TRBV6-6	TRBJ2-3	CASRPGPLTDTQYF	TGTGCCAGCAGGCCGGGGCCCCTAACAGATACGCAGTATTTT
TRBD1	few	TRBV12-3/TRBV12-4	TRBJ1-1	CASSLYGQGLGTEAFF	TGTGCCAGCAGTTTATACGGACAGGGGTTGGGCACTGAAGCTTTCTTT
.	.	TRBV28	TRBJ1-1	CASRGHHLTEAFF	TGTGCCAGCAGAGGACACCACCTCACTGAAGCTTTCTTT
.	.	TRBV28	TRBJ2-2	CASSPDEREPTPNTGELFF	TGTGCCAGCAGTCCCGACGAACGGGAACCGACTCCGAACACCGGGGAGCTGTTTTTT
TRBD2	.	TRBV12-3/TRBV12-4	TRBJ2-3	CASSIGLVTDTQYF	TGTGCCAGCAGTATTGGACTAGTCACAGATACGCAGTATTTT
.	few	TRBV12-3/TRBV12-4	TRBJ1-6	CASSNSYNSPLHF	TGTGCCAGCAGCAACTCCTATAATTCACCCCTCCACTTT
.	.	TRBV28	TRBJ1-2	CASSLRVYGYTF	TGTGCCAGCAGTTTAAGGGTCTATGGCTACACCTTC
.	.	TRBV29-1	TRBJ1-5	CSALIRGGPQHF	TGCAGCGCTCTTATTAGGGGGGGGCCCCAGCATTTT
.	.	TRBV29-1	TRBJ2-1	CSVVSTTGKQFF	TGCAGCGTTGTCTCGACCACCGGCAAGCAGTTCTTC
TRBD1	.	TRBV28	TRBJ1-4	CASSFEGAINEKLFF	TGTGCCAGCAGTTTCGAGGGGGCCATCAATGAAAAACTGTTTTTT
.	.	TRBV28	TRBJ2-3	CASSLFGGRGNGTDTQYF	TGTGCCAGCAGTTTATTTGGGGGGAGGGGGAATGGGACAGATACGCAGTATTTT
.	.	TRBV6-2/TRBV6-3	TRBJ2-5	CASSSQDETQYF	TGTGCCAGCAGTTCGCAGGACGAGACCCAGTACTTC
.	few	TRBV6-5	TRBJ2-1	CASSYGYVVRNEQFF	TGTGCCAGCAGTTACGGGTACGTCGTGAGGAATGAGCAGTTCTTC
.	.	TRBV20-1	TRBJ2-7	CSANGLEGSYEQYF	TGCAGTGCTAACGGGTTGGAAGGATCCTACGAGCAGTACTTC
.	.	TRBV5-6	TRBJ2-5	CASMLGTQYF	TGTGCCAGCATGTTAGGGACCCAGTACTTC
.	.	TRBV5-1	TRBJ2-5	CASSPEQQETQYF	TGCGCCAGCAGCCCGGAGCAGCAAGAGACCCAGTACTTC
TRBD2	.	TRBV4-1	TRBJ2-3	CASSIIAGGGDTQYF	TGCGCCAGCAGCATTATAGCGGGGGGTGGGGATACGCAGTATTTT
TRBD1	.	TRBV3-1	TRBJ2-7	CASSLTGESPAYEQYF	TGTGCCAGCAGCCTGACAGGGGAAAGTCCCGCCTACGAGCAGTACTTC
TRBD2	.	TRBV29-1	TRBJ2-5	CSVGTLGGTSGRKETQYF	TGCAGCGTTGGGACTCTCGGAGGGACTAGCGGGAGGAAAGAGACCCAGTACTTC